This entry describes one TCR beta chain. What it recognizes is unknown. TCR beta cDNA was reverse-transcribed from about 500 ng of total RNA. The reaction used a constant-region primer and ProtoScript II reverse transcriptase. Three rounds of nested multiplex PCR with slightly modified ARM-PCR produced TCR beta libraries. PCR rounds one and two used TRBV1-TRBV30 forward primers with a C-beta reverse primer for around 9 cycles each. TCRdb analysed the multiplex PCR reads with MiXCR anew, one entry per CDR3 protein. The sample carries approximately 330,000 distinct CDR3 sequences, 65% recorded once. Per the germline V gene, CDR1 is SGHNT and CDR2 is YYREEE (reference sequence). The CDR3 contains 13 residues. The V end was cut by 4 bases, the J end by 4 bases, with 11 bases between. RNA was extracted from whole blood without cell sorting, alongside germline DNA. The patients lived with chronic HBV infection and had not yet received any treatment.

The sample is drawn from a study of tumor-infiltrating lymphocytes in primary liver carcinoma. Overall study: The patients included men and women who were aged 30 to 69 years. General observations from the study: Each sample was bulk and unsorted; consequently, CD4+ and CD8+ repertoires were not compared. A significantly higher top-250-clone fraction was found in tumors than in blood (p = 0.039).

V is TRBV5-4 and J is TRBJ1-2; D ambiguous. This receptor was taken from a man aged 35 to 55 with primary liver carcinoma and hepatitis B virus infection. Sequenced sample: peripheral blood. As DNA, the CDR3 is TGTGCCAGCAGCCCCAGCCTCCGCTATGGCTACACCTTC. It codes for CASSPSLRYGYTF. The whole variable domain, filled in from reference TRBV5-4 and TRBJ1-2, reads ETGVTQSPTHLIKTRGQQVTLRCSSQSGHNTVSWYQQALGQGPQFIFQYYREEENGRGNFPPRFSGLQFPNYSSELNVNALELDDSALYLCASSPSLRYGYTFGSGTRLTVV.